Ten or more counts support the clone carrying this T cell receptor (beta chain). TCR beta CDR3 sequences were amplified from RNA transcripts. TCR CDR3 underwent first-round RT-PCR with the HTBI primer set. In TCRdb, the multiplex PCR reads were re-called with MiXCR into one record per CDR3 protein. The data contain some 250,000 distinct CDR3 sequences, more than 12% of them seen just once; the ten biggest clones take up less than 15%. A patient was excluded if there was uncontrolled infection, other autoimmune disease, pregnancy or lactation. This record comes from a study of T cells in Graves' hyperthyroidism and ophthalmopathy. Trimming left V 1 base short and J 2 bases short, with 11 bases between. The germline CDR1 and CDR2 sequences are LGHDT and YNNKEL (reference sequence). The CDR3 covers 15 residues.

The receptor's source is a woman in her 40s with Graves' hyperthyroidism that later progressed to Graves' ophthalmopathy. The sequenced sample consisted of blood. The rearrangement uses TRBV3-1 and TRBJ1-1; D unclear. In DNA, the CDR3 is TGTGCCAGCAGCCAAGCTAATCGGGGTAACACTGAAGCTTTCTTT. Translated, it gives CASSQANRGNTEAFF.